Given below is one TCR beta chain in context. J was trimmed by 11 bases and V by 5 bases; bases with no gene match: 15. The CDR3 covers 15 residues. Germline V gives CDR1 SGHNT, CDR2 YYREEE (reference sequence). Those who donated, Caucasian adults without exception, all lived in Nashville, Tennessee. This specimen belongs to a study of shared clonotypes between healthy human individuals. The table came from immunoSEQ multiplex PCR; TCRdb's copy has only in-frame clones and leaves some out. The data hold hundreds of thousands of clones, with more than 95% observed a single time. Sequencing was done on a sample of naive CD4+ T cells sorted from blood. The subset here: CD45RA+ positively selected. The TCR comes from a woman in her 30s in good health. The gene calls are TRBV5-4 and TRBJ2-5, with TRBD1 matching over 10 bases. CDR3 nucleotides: TGTGCCAGCAGTCCTGGGAGGACAGGGGGACGAGAGCAGTACTTC. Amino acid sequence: CASSPGRTGGREQYF. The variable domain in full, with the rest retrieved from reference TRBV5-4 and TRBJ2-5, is ETGVTQSPTHLIKTRGQQVTLRCSSQSGHNTVSWYQQALGQGPQFIFQYYREEENGRGNFPPRFSGLQFPNYSSELNVNALELDDSALYLCASSPGRTGGREQYFGPGTRLLVL.